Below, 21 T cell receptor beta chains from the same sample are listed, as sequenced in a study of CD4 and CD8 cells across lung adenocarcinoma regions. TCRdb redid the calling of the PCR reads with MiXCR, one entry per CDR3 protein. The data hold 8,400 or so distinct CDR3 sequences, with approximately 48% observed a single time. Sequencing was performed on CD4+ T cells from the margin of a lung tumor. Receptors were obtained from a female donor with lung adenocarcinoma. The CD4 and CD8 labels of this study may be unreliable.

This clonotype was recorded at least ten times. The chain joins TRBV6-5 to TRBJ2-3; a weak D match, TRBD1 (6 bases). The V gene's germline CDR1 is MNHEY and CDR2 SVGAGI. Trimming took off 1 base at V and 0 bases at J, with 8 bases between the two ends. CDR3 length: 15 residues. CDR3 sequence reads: CASSYWGPSTDTQYF. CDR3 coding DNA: TGTGCCAGCAGTTACTGGGGGCCTAGCACAGATACGCAGTATTTT.

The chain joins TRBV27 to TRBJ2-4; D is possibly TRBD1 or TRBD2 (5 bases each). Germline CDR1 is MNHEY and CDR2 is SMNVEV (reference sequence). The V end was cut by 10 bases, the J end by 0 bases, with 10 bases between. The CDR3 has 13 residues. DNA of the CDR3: TGTGCCACGGGGCCGCGAGCCAAAAACATTCAGTACTTC. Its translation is CATGPRAKNIQYF.

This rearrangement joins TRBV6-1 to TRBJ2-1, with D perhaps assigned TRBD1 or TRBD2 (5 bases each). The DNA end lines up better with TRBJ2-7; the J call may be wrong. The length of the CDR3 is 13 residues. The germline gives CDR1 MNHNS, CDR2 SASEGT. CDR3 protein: CASSERPGTEQYF. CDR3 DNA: TGTGCCAGCAGTGAAAGGCCCGGGACCGAGCAGTACTTC.

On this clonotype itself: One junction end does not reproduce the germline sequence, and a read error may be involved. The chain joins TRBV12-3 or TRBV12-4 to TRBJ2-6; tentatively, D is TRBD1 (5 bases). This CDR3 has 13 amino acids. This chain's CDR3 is CAQLRAGAYVQSF. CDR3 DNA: TGTGCCCAACTTCGGGCTGGGGCCTACGTGCAGTCCTTC.

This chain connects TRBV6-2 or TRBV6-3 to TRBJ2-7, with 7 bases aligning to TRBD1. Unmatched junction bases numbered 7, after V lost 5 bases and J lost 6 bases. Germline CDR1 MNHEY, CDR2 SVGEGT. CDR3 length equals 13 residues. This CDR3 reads CASSQIRDSEQYF. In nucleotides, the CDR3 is TGTGCCAGCAGTCAGATTAGGGACAGCGAGCAGTACTTC.

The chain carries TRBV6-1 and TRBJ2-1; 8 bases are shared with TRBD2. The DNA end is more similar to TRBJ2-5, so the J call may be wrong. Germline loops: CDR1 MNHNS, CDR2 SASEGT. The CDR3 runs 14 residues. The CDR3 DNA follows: TGTGCCAGCACCCGGGGGGGAGGGGCAGAGACCCAGTACTTC. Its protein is CASTRGGGAETQYF.

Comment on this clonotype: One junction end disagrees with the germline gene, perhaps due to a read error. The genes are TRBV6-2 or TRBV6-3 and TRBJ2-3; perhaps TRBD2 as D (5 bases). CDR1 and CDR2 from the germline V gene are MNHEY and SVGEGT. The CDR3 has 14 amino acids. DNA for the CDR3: TGTGCGAGCAGTGGAGGTGGTGCCGAAGATACGCAGTACTTT. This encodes CASSGGGAEDTQYF.

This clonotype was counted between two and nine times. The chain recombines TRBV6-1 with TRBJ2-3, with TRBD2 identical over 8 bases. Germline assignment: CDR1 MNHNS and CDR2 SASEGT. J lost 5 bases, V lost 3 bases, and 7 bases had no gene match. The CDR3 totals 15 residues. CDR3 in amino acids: CASSDTAGERDTQYF. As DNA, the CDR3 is TGTGCCAGCAGTGATACAGCGGGAGAAAGAGATACGCAGTATTTT.

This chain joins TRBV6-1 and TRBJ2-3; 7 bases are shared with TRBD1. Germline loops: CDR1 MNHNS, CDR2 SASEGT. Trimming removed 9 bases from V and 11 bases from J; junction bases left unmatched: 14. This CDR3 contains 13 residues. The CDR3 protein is CARGVTGKNMQYF. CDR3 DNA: TGTGCCAGGGGGGTGACAGGGAAAAATATGCAGTATTTT.

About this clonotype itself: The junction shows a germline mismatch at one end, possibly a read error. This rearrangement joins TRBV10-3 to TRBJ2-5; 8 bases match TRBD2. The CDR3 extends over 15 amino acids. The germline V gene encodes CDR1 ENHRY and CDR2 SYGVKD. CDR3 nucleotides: TGTGGCGGGGGGCCCGGGGGGCGAGACCAAGAGACTCAGTACTTC. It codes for CGGGPGGRDQETQYF.

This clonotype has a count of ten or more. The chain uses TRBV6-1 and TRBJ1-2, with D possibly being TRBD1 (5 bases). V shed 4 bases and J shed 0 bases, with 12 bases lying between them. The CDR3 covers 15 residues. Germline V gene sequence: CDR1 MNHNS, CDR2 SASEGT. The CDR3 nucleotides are TGTGCCAGCAGTGGTCTCGGGGCTACTAACTATGGCTACACCTTC. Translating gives CASSGLGATNYGYTF.

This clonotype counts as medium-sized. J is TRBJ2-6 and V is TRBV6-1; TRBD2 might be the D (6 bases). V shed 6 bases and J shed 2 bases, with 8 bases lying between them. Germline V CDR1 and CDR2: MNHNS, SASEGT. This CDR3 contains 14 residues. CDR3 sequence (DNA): TGTGCCAGCAGGGCTAGCGCTGGGGCCAACGTCCTGACTTTC. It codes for CASRASAGANVLTF.

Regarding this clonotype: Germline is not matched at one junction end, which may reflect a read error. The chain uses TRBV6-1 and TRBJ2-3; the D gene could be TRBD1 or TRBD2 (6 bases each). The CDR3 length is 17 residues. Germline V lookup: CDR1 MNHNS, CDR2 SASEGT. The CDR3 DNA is TGTGCCAGCAGTGTGGGGACTGGGGGCCAGTCGGCAGAGACGCAGTATTTC. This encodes CASSVGTGGQSAETQYF.

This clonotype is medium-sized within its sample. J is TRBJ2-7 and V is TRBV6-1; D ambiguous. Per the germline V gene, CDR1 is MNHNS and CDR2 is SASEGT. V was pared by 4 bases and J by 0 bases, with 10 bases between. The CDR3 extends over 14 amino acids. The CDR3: CASSAYPSSYEQYF. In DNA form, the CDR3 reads TGTGCCAGCAGTGCTTATCCTAGCTCCTACGAGCAGTACTTC.

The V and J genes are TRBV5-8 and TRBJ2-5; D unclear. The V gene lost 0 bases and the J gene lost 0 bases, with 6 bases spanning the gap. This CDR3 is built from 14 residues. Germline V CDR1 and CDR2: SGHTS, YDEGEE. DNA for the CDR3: TGTGCCAGCAGCTTGGGAACGTACCAAGAGACCCAGTACTTC. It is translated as CASSLGTYQETQYF.

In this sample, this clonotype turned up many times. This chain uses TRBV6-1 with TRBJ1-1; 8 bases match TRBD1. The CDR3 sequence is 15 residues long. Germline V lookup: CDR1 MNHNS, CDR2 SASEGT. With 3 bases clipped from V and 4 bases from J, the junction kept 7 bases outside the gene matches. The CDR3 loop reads CASSDFRGRVTEAFF. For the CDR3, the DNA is TGTGCCAGCAGTGACTTCAGGGGGCGCGTCACTGAAGCTTTCTTT.

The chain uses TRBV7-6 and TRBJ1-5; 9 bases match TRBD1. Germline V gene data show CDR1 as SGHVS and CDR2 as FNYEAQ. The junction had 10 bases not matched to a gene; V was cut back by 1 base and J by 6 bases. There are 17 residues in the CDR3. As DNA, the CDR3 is TGTGCCAGCAGCTTAGGCCCTACAGGGGGCAGGGTTCAGCCCCAGCATTTT. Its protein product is CASSLGPTGGRVQPQHF.

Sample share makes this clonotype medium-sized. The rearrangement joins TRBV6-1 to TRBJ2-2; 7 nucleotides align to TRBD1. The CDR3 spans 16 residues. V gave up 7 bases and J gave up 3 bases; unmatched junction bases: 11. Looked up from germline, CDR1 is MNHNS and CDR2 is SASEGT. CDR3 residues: CASKWQGDSYTGELFF. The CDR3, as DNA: TGTGCCAGCAAGTGGCAGGGGGATTCGTACACCGGGGAGCTGTTTTTT.

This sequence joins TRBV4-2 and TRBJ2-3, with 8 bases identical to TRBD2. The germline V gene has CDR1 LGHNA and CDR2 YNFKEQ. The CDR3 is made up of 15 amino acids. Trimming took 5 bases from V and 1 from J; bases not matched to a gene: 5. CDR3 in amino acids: CASSARLARTDTQYF. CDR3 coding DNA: TGTGCCAGCAGCGCGCGACTAGCGCGCACAGATACGCAGTATTTT.

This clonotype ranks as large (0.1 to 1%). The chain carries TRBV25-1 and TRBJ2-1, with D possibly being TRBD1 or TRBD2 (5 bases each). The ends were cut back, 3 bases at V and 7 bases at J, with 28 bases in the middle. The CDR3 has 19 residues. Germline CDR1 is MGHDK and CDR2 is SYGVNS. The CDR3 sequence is CASSDLGGFSVAARNEQFF. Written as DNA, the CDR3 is TGTGCCAGCAGTGACCTTGGGGGTTTTTCGGTGGCCGCTAGGAATGAGCAGTTCTTC.

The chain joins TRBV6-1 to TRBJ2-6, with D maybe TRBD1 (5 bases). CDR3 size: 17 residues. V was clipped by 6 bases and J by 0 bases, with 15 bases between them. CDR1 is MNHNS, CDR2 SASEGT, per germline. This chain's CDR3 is CASSSPSQDSGANVLTF. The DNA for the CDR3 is TGTGCCAGCAGCAGTCCCTCACAGGACTCTGGGGCCAACGTCCTGACTTTC.